One and the same sample provided the 24 T cell receptor beta chains below, sequenced in a study of control samples from healthy donors and cancer patients. Produced via immunoSEQ multiplex PCR; TCRdb's table is partial and in-frame only. The table has over 70,000 clones, about 89% seen once; the top ten hold about 10%. The specimen sequenced was PBMCs. Every receptor here comes from a woman aged 50 to 60 with colorectal cancer.

The chain uses TRBV7-9 and TRBJ1-5, with 7 positions matching TRBD1. Looked up from germline, CDR1 is SEHNR and CDR2 is FQNEAQ (reference sequence). The CDR3 is made up of 16 amino acids. Trimming at V came to 7 bases and at J to 3 bases, leaving 12 bases not matched to a gene. DNA for the CDR3: TGTGCCAGCAACTACGCCCTAGGGGGCTCCAATCAGCCCCAGCATTTT. This translates into CASNYALGGSNQPQHF.

This chain uses TRBV6-6 with TRBJ2-7; 8 bases match TRBD1. The CDR3 runs 13 residues. Trimming cost V 6 bases and J 3 bases; bases outside gene matches: 4. The germline V gene encodes CDR1 MNHNY and CDR2 SVGAGI (reference sequence). The DNA of the CDR3 is TGTGCCAGCAGCCCAGGGGGCAACTACGAGCAGTACGTC. Encoded protein: CASSPGGNYEQYV.

The chain joins TRBV29-1 to TRBJ2-2, with D perhaps TRBD1 (5 bases). The germline V and J ends were trimmed by 1 base and 4 bases, with 22 bases remaining between them. CDR1 and CDR2 (germline): SQVTM, ANQGSEA. The CDR3 runs 18 residues. As DNA, the CDR3 is TGCAGCGTTGAAGGAGCCCCTGACAGATGGAAAGGCACCGGGGAGCTGTTTTTT. Its translation: CSVEGAPDRWKGTGELFF.

The V call is TRBV6-2 or TRBV6-3, the J call TRBJ2-7, with 7 bases matching TRBD1. CDR3 length: 15 residues. After removal of 2 bases from V and 5 bases from J, the junction contained 9 bases not matched to a gene. CDR1 and CDR2 (germline): MNHEY, SVGEGT. As DNA, the CDR3 is TGTGCCAGCAGTTACCTCCCGGCAGGGGGTGACGAGCAGTACGTC. Amino acids: CASSYLPAGGDEQYV.

The rearrangement joins TRBV9 to TRBJ1-1; D is unclear. The germline gives CDR1 SGDLS, CDR2 YYNGEE. V dropped 8 bases and J dropped 2 bases, with 13 bases sitting between them. The CDR3 contains 13 residues. The CDR3 coding sequence is TGTGCCAGTGCTGGGCAACATAACACTGAAGCTTTCTTT. Translation: CASAGQHNTEAFF. The full variable domain, in which reference TRBV9 and TRBJ1-1 provide the parts outside the CDR3, is DSGVTQTPKHLITATGQRVTLRCSPRSGDLSVYWYQQSLDQGLQFLIQYYNGEERAKGNILERFSAQQFPDLHSELNLSSLELGDSALYFCASAGQHNTEAFFGQGTRLTVV.

This sequence joins TRBV28 and TRBJ2-1; 9 nucleotides line up with TRBD1. The CDR3 is 16 amino acids. J lost 2 bases, V lost 3 bases, and 5 bases had no gene match. CDR1 is MDHEN, CDR2 SYDVKM, per germline. The CDR3 DNA is TGTGCCAGCAGTTTCTGGGACAGGGATCCCTACAATGAGCAGTTCTTC. Translation: CASSFWDRDPYNEQFF.

This chain joins TRBV6-1 and TRBJ1-5; D gene uncertain. Trimming removed 3 bases from V and 6 bases from J, with 15 bases in between. Germline values: CDR1 MNHNS, CDR2 SASEGT. CDR3 size: 15 residues. As DNA, the CDR3 is TGTGCCAGCAGTGACAGCTCGCGGGGTCGTCAGCCCCAGCATTTT. This gives the protein CASSDSSRGRQPQHF.

The rearrangement links TRBV5-1 to TRBJ1-5, with TRBD1 matching 7 bases. The CDR3 is 15 residues long. Germline-derived CDR1 and CDR2 are SGHRS and YFSETQ. J gave up 2 bases and V 0 bases, and 2 bases lay outside the gene matches. As DNA, the CDR3 is TGCGCCAGCAGCTTGGAAGGGACAGGCAATCAGCCCCAGCATTTT. It yields the protein CASSLEGTGNQPQHF. Using reference TRBV5-1 and TRBJ1-5 for the parts outside the CDR3, the full variable domain is KAGVTQTPRYLIKTRGQQVTLSCSPISGHRSVSWYQQTPGQGLQFLFEYFSETQRNKGNFPGRFSGRQFSNSRSEMNVSTLELGDSALYLCASSLEGTGNQPQHFGDGTRLSIL.

A word on this clone: The sample contains more than one DNA sequence encoding this CDR3. J is TRBJ1-1 and V is TRBV18; 11 nucleotides match TRBD1. Losses at the gene ends were 3 bases for V and 1 base for J; bases not matched to a gene: 1. The germline CDR1 and CDR2 sequences are KGHSH and LQKENI. The CDR3 runs 15 residues. CDR3 region: CASSPGTGGNTEAFF. The CDR3 DNA follows: TGTGCCAGCTCACCCGGGACAGGGGGGAACACTGAAGCTTTCTTT.

The chain links TRBV2 to TRBJ2-1, with D possibly TRBD2 on 6 matching bases. The CDR3 length is 15 residues. Trimming removed 3 bases from V and 5 bases from J, with 14 bases in between. Germline V gene data show CDR1 as SNHLY and CDR2 as FYNNEI. CDR3 nucleotides: TGTGCCAGCAGTGAGACAGTCGGAGGGAACAATGAGCAGTTCTTC. This gives the protein CASSETVGGNNEQFF.

The rearrangement joins TRBV28 to TRBJ2-7, with D maybe TRBD1 (5 bases). Deletions cut 8 bases from V and 6 bases from J, with 14 bases between. Per germline, CDR1 MDHEN and CDR2 SYDVKM. The CDR3 runs 12 residues. The CDR3 protein is CASYPGFGEQYV. CDR3 coding DNA: TGTGCCAGCTACCCAGGGTTCGGCGAGCAGTACGTC.

This chain uses TRBV3-1 (or the pseudogene TRBV3-2) with TRBJ2-5, with TRBD2 matching over 7 bases. CDR3 size: 16 residues. The germline V gene has CDR1 LGHDT and CDR2 YNNKEL (reference sequence). V was pared by 3 bases and J by 2 bases, with 9 bases of the junction left unmatched. In DNA form, the CDR3 reads TGTGCCAGCAGCCACGCAGGTGGCGGGGGTCAAGAGACCCAGTACTTC. It yields the protein CASSHAGGGGQETQYF.

The genes are TRBV7-9 and TRBJ1-2, with 8 bases aligning to TRBD1. Germline V lookup: CDR1 SEHNR, CDR2 FQNEAQ (reference sequence). V gave up 3 bases and J gave up 8 bases; unmatched junction bases: 11. The CDR3 spans 15 residues. The CDR3 coding sequence is TGTGCCAGCAGCTTGACCGTGACAGGGGACGAGGGCTACACCTTC. Translating it yields CASSLTVTGDEGYTF. The full variable domain, with the rest looked up from reference TRBV7-9 and TRBJ1-2, is DTGVSQNPRHKITKRGQNVTFRCDPISEHNRLYWYRQTLGQGPEFLTYFQNEAQLEKSRLLSDRFSAERPKGSFSTLEIQRTEQGDSAMYLCASSLTVTGDEGYTFGSGTRLTVV.

The CDR3 protein is CASSLDSGDMSSGRYTF. Written as DNA, the CDR3 is TGTGCCAGCAGTTTAGATTCGGGGGATATGAGTTCTGGGCGGTATACCTTC. This chain uses TRBV27 with TRBJ1-2; maybe TRBD1 (5 bases). The CDR3 spans 17 residues. Germline V gene data show CDR1 as MNHEY and CDR2 as SMNVEV (reference sequence). V was shortened by 2 bases and J by 14 bases, with 30 bases between the two germline ends.

The chain combines TRBV18 with TRBJ1-5; 9 bases are a match to TRBD1. V lost 6 bases to trimming and J lost 7 bases; unmatched junction nucleotides: 7. In germline, CDR1 is KGHSH, CDR2 LQKENI. The length of the CDR3 is 14 residues. CDR3 coding DNA: TGTGCCAGCTCGCACAGGGGGCAGGGGCAGCCCCAGCATTTT. It specifies CASSHRGQGQPQHF.

The V call is TRBV20-1, the J call TRBJ2-7, with D maybe TRBD2 (5 bases). V lost 3 bases and J 0 bases, leaving 12 bases between the germline ends. Germline V gene sequence: CDR1 DFQATT, CDR2 SNEGSKA (reference sequence). The CDR3 has 14 amino acids. CDR3 sequence reads: CSASTDLSSYEQYV. The CDR3 coding sequence is TGCAGTGCTAGTACGGACTTGAGCTCCTACGAGCAGTACGTC.

The chain uses TRBV6-1 and TRBJ1-2; TRBD1 matches at 7 bases. Per germline, CDR1 MNHNS and CDR2 SASEGT. CDR3 length: 13 amino acids. Losses at the gene ends were 3 bases for V and 7 bases for J; bases not matched to a gene: 5. The CDR3 loop is CASSEGQLFGYTF. The CDR3, as DNA: TGTGCCAGCAGTGAGGGACAGTTATTTGGCTACACCTTC.

The V call is TRBV24-1, the J call TRBJ1-1; perhaps TRBD1 as D (5 bases). In germline, CDR1 is KGHDR, CDR2 SFDVKD. The CDR3 sequence is 18 residues long. Trimming pared 3 bases from V and 1 base from J, leaving 20 bases between. CDR3 DNA sequence: TGTGCCACCAGTGATCCAGCTTCAGGGTCGTGGAGGAACACTGAAGCTTTCTTT. Translation gives CATSDPASGSWRNTEAFF.

In its sample, this clone was seen many times. This chain uses TRBV14 with TRBJ2-3; D is undetermined. CDR3 size: 14 residues. The V gene lost 1 base and the J gene lost 6 bases, with 11 bases spanning the gap. Germline loops: CDR1 SGHDN, CDR2 FVKESK. The CDR3 spells CASSQGLRRDTQYF. The CDR3 region has the DNA TGTGCCAGCAGCCAAGGCCTAAGAAGGGATACGCAGTATTTT.

This chain links TRBV9 with TRBJ1-2; a possible D gene is TRBD1 (5 bases). Per the germline V gene, CDR1 is SGDLS and CDR2 is YYNGEE. V was shortened by 3 bases and J by 7 bases, with 16 bases between the two germline ends. The CDR3 covers 14 residues. Here the CDR3 reads CASSGPEGLFGYTF. The CDR3 DNA reads as TGTGCCAGCAGCGGGCCAGAGGGGTTGTTTGGCTACACCTTC.

The J gene is TRBJ2-5, the V gene TRBV9; 9 bases line up with TRBD2. Trimming took 3 bases from V and 4 from J; bases not matched to a gene: 7. Germline CDR1 SGDLS, CDR2 YYNGEE. This CDR3 comprises 15 residues. CDR3 nucleotide sequence: TGTGCCAGCAGCGCCGGCGGGGGGGCCCCAGAGACCCAGTACTTC. Translation: CASSAGGGAPETQYF.

The chain joins TRBV6-5 to TRBJ1-2; 7 bases fit TRBD1. Germline V gives CDR1 MNHEY, CDR2 SVGAGI. The V gene end was trimmed by 2 bases and the J gene end by 4 bases; junction bases not matched to a gene: 7. The CDR3 sequence is 15 residues long. Here the CDR3 DNA reads TGTGCCAGCAGTTACGCGACAGGGTCGGGCTATGGCTACACCTTC. Translated: CASSYATGSGYGYTF.

This rearrangement joins TRBV6-1 to TRBJ1-2, with TRBD1 as a possible D gene (5 bases). This CDR3 has 16 amino acids. Germline loops: CDR1 MNHNS, CDR2 SASEGT. The ends were cut back, 2 bases at V and 0 bases at J, with 13 bases in the middle. The chain's CDR3 is CASSEPRQTANYGYTF. The CDR3 nucleotides read TGTGCCAGCAGTGAACCAAGACAGACAGCTAACTATGGCTACACCTTC.

This chain joins TRBV6-5 and TRBJ2-1; no clear D gene. The V and J ends lost 1 base and 5 bases respectively, with 9 bases between them. The CDR3 extends over 14 amino acids. Germline V gene sequence: CDR1 MNHEY, CDR2 SVGAGI. CDR3 sequence: CASSYLGSHNEQFF. CDR3 coding DNA: TGTGCCAGCAGTTACTTGGGGTCCCACAATGAGCAGTTCTTC.